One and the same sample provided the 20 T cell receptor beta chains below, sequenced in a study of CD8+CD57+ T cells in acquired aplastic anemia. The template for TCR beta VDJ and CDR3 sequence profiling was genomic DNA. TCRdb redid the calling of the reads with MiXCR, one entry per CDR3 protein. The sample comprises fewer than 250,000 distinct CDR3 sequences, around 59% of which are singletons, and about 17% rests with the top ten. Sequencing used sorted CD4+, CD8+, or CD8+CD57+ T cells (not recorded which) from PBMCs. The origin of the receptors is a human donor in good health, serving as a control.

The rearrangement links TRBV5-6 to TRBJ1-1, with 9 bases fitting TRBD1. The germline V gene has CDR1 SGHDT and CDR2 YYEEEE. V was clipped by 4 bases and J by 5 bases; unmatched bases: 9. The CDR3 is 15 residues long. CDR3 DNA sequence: TGTGCCAGCAGCCCGTTAACAGGGGGCGGGACTGAAGCTTTCTTT. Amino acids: CASSPLTGGGTEAFF.

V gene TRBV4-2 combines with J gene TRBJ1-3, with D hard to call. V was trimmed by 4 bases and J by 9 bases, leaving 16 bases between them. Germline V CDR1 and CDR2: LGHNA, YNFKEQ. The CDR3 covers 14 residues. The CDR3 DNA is TGTGCCAGCAGCCCCCACACCGGCATGGCCACCATATATTTT. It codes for CASSPHTGMATIYF.

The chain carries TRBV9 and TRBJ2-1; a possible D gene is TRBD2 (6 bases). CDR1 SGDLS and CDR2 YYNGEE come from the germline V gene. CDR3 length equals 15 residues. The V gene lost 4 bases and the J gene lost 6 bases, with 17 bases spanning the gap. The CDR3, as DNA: TGTGCCAGCAGCCCTCGTGCTGGGGGAGGCAATGAGCAGTTCTTC. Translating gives CASSPRAGGGNEQFF.

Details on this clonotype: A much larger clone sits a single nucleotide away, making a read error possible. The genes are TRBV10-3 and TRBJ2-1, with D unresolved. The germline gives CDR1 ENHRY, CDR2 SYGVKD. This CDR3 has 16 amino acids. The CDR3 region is CASSYSWFTLYNEQFF. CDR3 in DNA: TGTGCCAGCAGTTACTCGTGGTTTACCCTCTACAATGAGCAGTTCTTC.

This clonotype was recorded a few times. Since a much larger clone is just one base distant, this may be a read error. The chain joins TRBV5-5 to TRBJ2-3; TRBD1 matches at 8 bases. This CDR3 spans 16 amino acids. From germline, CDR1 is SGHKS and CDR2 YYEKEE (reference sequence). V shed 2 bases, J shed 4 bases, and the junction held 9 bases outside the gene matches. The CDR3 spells CASSLGQGGVSDTQYF. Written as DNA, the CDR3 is TGTGCCAGCAGCTTAGGACAGGGAGGTGTGTCAGATACGCAGTATTTT.

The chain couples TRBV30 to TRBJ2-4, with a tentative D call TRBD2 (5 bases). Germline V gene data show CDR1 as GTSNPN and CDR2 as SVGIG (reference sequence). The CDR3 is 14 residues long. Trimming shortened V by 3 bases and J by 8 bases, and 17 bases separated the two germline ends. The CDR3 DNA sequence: TGTGCCTGGAGCCGGGAACATCGAAAAGACATTCAGTACTTC. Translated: CAWSREHRKDIQYF.

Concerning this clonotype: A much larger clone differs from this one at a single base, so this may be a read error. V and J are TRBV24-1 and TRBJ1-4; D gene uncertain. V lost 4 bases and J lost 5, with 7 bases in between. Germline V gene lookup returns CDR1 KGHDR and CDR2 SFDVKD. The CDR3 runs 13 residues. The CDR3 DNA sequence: TGTGCCACCAGTGACCGCTGGAATGAAAAACTGTTTTTT. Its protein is CATSDRWNEKLFF.

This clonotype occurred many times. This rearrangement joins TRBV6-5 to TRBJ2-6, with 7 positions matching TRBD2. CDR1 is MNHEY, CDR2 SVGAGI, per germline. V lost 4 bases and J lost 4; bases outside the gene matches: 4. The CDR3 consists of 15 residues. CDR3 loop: CASSSGLVGANVLTF. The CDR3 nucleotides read TGTGCCAGCAGTTCCGGACTAGTCGGGGCCAACGTCCTGACTTTC.

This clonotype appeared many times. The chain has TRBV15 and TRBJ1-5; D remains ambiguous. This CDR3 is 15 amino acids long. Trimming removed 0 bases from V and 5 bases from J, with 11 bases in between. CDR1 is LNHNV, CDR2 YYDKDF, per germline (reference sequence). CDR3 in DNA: TGTGCCACCAGCAGAGATGTGGTGGGTCATCAGCCCCAGCATTTT. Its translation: CATSRDVVGHQPQHF. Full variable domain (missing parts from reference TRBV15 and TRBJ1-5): DAMVIQNPRYQVTQFGKPVTLSCSQTLNHNVMYWYQQKSSQAPKLLFHYYDKDFNNEADTPDNFQSRRPNTSFCFLDIRSPGLGDTAMYLCATSRDVVGHQPQHFGDGTRLSIL.

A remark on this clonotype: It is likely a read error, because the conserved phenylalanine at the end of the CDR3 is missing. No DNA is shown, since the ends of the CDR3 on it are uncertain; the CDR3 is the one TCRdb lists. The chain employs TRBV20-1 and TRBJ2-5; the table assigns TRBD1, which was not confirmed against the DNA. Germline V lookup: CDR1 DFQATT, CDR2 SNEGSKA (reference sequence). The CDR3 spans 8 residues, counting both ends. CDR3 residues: CSARDAGQ.

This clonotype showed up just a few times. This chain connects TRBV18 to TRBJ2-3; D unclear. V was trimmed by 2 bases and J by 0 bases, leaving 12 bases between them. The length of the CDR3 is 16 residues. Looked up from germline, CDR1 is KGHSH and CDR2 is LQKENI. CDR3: CASSPVWIFSTDTQYF. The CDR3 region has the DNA TGTGCCAGCTCACCAGTCTGGATCTTCAGCACAGATACGCAGTATTTT.

CDR3: CASRPRGVPGELFF. For the CDR3, the DNA is TGTGCCAGCAGGCCTCGGGGGGTGCCCGGGGAGCTGTTTTTT. The genes are TRBV6-5 and TRBJ2-2; the match to TRBD2 covers 7 bases. Germline CDR1 reads MNHEY; CDR2 reads SVGAGI. This CDR3 is 14 amino acids long. The V and J ends lost 6 bases and 6 bases, in that order; junction bases with no gene match: 7.

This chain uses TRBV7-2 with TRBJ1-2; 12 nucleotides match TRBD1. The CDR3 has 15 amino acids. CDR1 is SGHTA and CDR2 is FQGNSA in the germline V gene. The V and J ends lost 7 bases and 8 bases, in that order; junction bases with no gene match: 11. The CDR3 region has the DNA TGTGCCAGCATCCACGGGGGACAGGGGGCGCGCGGCTACACCTTC. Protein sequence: CASIHGGQGARGYTF.

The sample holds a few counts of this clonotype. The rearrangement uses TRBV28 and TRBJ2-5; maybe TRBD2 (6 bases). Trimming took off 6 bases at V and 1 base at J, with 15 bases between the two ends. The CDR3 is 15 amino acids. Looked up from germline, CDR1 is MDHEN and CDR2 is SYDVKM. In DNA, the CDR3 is TGTGCCAGCAGCCCTCGGACTAACAGCCAAGAGACCCAGTACTTC. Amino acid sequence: CASSPRTNSQETQYF.

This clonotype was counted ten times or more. In DNA form, the CDR3 reads TGCGCCAGCAGGGGTGAGGCTGAAGCTTTCTTT. Protein product: CASRGEAEAFF. The chain recombines TRBV5-1 with TRBJ1-1; D not resolved. V was cut by 5 bases and J by 6 bases, with 8 bases left in between. Germline V gene data show CDR1 as SGHRS and CDR2 as YFSETQ. The CDR3 sequence is 11 residues long.

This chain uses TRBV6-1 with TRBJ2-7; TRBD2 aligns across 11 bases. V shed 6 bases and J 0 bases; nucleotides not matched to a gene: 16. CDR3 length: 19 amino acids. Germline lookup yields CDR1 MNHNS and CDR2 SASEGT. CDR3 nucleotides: TGTGCCAGCAGGTCTCCCGCGCTGGCGACTAGCGGGGCCTCCTACGAGCAGTACTTC. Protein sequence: CASRSPALATSGASYEQYF.

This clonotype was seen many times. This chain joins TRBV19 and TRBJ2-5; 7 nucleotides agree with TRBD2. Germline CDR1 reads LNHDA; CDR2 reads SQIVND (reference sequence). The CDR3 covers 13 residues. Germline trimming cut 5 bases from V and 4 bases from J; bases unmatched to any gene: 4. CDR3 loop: CASSPGGRETQYF. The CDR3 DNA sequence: TGTGCCAGTAGTCCGGGGGGTAGAGAGACCCAGTACTTC.

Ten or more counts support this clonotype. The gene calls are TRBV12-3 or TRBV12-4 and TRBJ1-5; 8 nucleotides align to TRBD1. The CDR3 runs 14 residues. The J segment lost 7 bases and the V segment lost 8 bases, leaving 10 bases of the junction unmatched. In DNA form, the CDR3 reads TGTGCCAGCGCTGGACAGGGATCGTGGCAGCCCCAGCATTTT. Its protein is CASAGQGSWQPQHF.

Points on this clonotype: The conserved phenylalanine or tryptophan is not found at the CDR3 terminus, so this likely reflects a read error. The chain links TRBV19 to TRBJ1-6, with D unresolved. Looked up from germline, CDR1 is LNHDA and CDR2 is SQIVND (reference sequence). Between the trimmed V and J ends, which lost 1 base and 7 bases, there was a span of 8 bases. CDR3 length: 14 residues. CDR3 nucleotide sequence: TGTGCCAGTAGTATAGGAGAAGGGAATTCACCCCTCCACCTT. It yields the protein CASSIGEGNSPLHL.

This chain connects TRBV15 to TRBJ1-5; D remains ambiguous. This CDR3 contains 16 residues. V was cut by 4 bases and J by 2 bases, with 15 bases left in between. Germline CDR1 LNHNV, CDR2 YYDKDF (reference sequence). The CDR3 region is CATSTQVGAGNQPQHF. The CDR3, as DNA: TGTGCCACCAGCACCCAAGTGGGCGCTGGCAATCAGCCCCAGCATTTT.